This T cell receptor (beta chain) stems from a study of response to subunit inactivated influenza vaccine. Study-wide results and caveats: The authors offered the suggestion that each seasonal influenza vaccination recruits few new T cells.

Many counts were recorded for this clonotype. Its antigen is currently unknown. TCRdb reprocessed the RT-PCR reads via MiXCR and lists one record per CDR3 protein. The sample holds under 850,000 distinct CDR3 sequences, less than 20% seen once. This sample comprised PBMCs from blood, obtained 4 to 6 days after vaccination. This receptor was obtained from a man aged 45-60 years who received an inactivated influenza vaccine.

The CDR3 protein is CASSNGQYNEQFF. The CDR3 nucleotides are TGTGCCAGCAGTAATGGACAGTACAATGAGCAGTTCTTC. The chain joins TRBV7-6 to TRBJ2-1; D may be TRBD1 (6 bases). The CDR3 is 13 amino acids. V was cut by 6 bases and J by 4 bases, with 10 bases left in between. CDR1 is SGHVS and CDR2 is FNYEAQ in the germline V gene. The full variable domain, completed using reference TRBV7-6 and TRBJ2-1, is GAGVSQSPRYKVTKRGQDVALRCDPISGHVSLYWYRQALGQGPEFLTYFNYEAQQDKSGLPNDRFSAERPEGSISTLTIQRTEQRDSAMYRCASSNGQYNEQFFGPGTRLTVL.